This is a list of T cell receptor beta chains from one sample in a study of cytomegalovirus exposure and HLA in healthy donors. The assay was immunoSEQ multiplex PCR, and TCRdb's table has in-frame clones only and misses some. The sample lists 35,000 to 50,000 clones, about 64% occurring once. The sample taken for sequencing was PBMCs. The receptors derive from a man between 60 and 70 years old in good health and CMV-seropositive. The CDR3 runs from the conserved cysteine through the conserved F or W. The D gene is left open where the match is weak. The size entry is marked missing in some rows and otherwise reads once, few, many or a size class.

TRBD1	TRBV2	TRBJ1-2	.	TGTGCCAGCAGCCCCACAGGGGTTCTTGGCTACACCTTC	CASSPTGVLGYTF
TRBD2	TRBV10-3	TRBJ2-1	.	TGTGCCATCAGAGAAGAGGGGGGTAGCGGGACCGATGAGCAGTTCTTC	CAIREEGGSGTDEQFF
TRBD2	TRBV19	TRBJ2-2	.	TGTGCCAGTAGTCCCACTAGCGCGTACACCGGGGAGCTGTTTTTT	CASSPTSAYTGELFF
.	TRBV30	TRBJ2-7	.	TGTGCCTGGAGTGGGGCACCCTACGAGCAGTACTTC	CAWSGAPYEQYF
TRBD2	TRBV10-3	TRBJ2-3	.	TGTGCCATCAGTGCGGGGACTAGCGGGATTTCGTTCACAGATACGCAGTATTTT	CAISAGTSGISFTDTQYF
TRBD1	TRBV11-2	TRBJ1-4	.	TGTGCCAGCAGCCCGACTGGGACAGTGCGTGAAAAACTGTTTTTT	CASSPTGTVREKLFF
TRBD1	TRBV28	TRBJ1-1	once	TGTGCCAGCAGTCCGGGACAGCGGGTCACTGAAGCTTTCTTT	CASSPGQRVTEAFF
TRBD2	TRBV5-1	TRBJ2-1	.	TGCGCCAGCAGCCGGAGGCTAGCGGGAGTTCTAACCCACAATGAGCAGTTCTTC	CASSRRLAGVLTHNEQFF
TRBD2	TRBV7-9	TRBJ2-1	.	TGTGCCAGCAGCCCGACTAGCGGGAGTAGCGACAATGAGCAGTTCTTC	CASSPTSGSSDNEQFF
.	TRBV11-2	TRBJ2-3	.	TGTGCCAGCAGCTCTTTAGATACGCAGTATTTT	CASSSLDTQYF
.	TRBV9	TRBJ2-7	.	TGTGCCAGCAGCGCCTCGGACAGCTACGAGCAGTACTTC	CASSASDSYEQYF
TRBD2	TRBV7-3	TRBJ2-2	once	TGTGCCAGCAGCCAAACCGGGACTAGGACCGGGGAGCTGTTTTTT	CASSQTGTRTGELFF
.	TRBV28	TRBJ2-1	.	TGTGCCAGCACCACGACTAGTTACGAGCAGTTCTTC	CASTTTSYEQFF
TRBD1	TRBV25-1	TRBJ1-2	.	TGTGCCAGCAAGGGAAGGGACAGTAACTATGGCTACACCTTC	CASKGRDSNYGYTF
TRBD1	TRBV29-1	TRBJ1-1	few	TGCAGCGTCATGGACAGGGTTGGCACTGAAGCTTTCTTT	CSVMDRVGTEAFF
TRBD2	TRBV30	TRBJ2-5	.	TGTGCCTGGAAAACGGGACTAGCGGGAGGAGAGACCCAGTACTTC	CAWKTGLAGGETQYF
TRBD1	TRBV7-7	TRBJ1-2	.	TGTGCCAGCAGGATTCCCCGGGACAGGGGGCAAGATAACTATGGCTACACCTTC	CASRIPRDRGQDNYGYTF
.	TRBV10-2	TRBJ2-2	.	TGCGCCAGCCGCGGAGCGGCGAACACCGGGGAGCTGTTTTTT	CASRGAANTGELFF
TRBD2	TRBV6-5	TRBJ2-3	.	TGTGCCAGCAGTCGTCCGGGACTAGCTACAGATACGCAGTATTTT	CASSRPGLATDTQYF
TRBD2	TRBV11-3	TRBJ2-2	few	TGTGCCAGCAGCCCCAATCCGGGGGGATCGAACACCGGGGAGCTGTTTTTT	CASSPNPGGSNTGELFF
TRBD1	TRBV30	TRBJ2-7	.	TGTGCCTTCACCCGGGACAGGCCGTCCGAGCAGTACTTC	CAFTRDRPSEQYF
.	TRBV4-1	TRBJ2-3	.	TGCGCCAGCAGCCAGGGAGGATTCGGCACAGATACGCAGTATTTT	CASSQGGFGTDTQYF
.	TRBV18	TRBJ2-7	.	TGTGCCAGCTCGACAGGGCGGGACTACGAGCAGTACTTC	CASSTGRDYEQYF
.	TRBV15	TRBJ1-5	.	TGTGCCACCAGCAGAGCGACAGATAGCAATCAGCCCCAGCATTTT	CATSRATDSNQPQHF
.	TRBV14	TRBJ2-5	.	TGTGCCAGCAGCCAAGAAAGCGTCCGGGAGACCCAGTACTTC	CASSQESVRETQYF
.	TRBV2	TRBJ2-3	.	TGTGCCACATACCGGGACACTAGCACAGATACGCAGTATTTT	CATYRDTSTDTQYF
TRBD1	TRBV7-2	TRBJ1-1	.	TGTGCCAGCAGCTATTTCGGACAGGGGACCTTCGGCGCTGAAGCTTTCTTT	CASSYFGQGTFGAEAFF
.	TRBV7-9	TRBJ2-3	few	TGTGCCAGCACCCTTCAGAGCGGACTCGACACAGATACGCAGTATTTT	CASTLQSGLDTDTQYF
.	TRBV7-3	TRBJ2-2	.	TGTGCCAGCAGCTTACTAGGTCACACCGGGGAGCTGTTTTTT	CASSLLGHTGELFF
.	TRBV30	TRBJ1-5	.	TGTGCCTGGAGTGTCGGGGGATTGCCCCAGCATTTT	CAWSVGGLPQHF
TRBD1	TRBV15	TRBJ1-1	.	TGTGCCACCAGCAGAGAGAACCCAACAGGGGGCCCAGGGGGAAGCACTGAAGCTTTCTTT	CATSRENPTGGPGGSTEAFF
.	TRBV15	TRBJ2-3	.	TGTGCCACCAGCAGAGGTCGCGGGGCTAACACAGATACGCAGTATTTT	CATSRGRGANTDTQYF
TRBD1	TRBV5-1	TRBJ2-7	.	TGCGCCAGCAGCTTGTGGCAGGGGGCTGACGAGCAGTACTTC	CASSLWQGADEQYF
TRBD2	TRBV5-8	TRBJ2-1	.	TGTGCCAGCAGCTTGGGGTCTAGCGGGAGTAGAGAGCAGTTCTTC	CASSLGSSGSREQFF
TRBD2	TRBV6-4	TRBJ2-3	.	TGTGCCAGCAGTGACTTGGCGGGAGGCCGGGATACGCAGTATTTT	CASSDLAGGRDTQYF
.	TRBV7-2	TRBJ2-5	.	TGTGCCAGCAGCATTGCCCTAGCCGGAGAGACCCAGTACTTC	CASSIALAGETQYF
.	TRBV30	TRBJ1-2	.	TGTGCCTGGAGTGACGACAGGATCATGGGGGGCTACACCTTC	CAWSDDRIMGGYTF
TRBD2	TRBV7-6	TRBJ2-5	.	TGTGCCAGCAGCCACGGTCGGGGAGCGGGAGGGGGTCAGACCCAGTACTTC	CASSHGRGAGGGQTQYF
.	TRBV19	TRBJ2-7	.	TGTGCCAGTAGTATGGGAGACAACTCCTACGAGCAGTACTTC	CASSMGDNSYEQYF
.	TRBV4-1	TRBJ2-7	few	TGCGCCAGCAGCCCTAGTAGCGGACCTAGAAACGAGCAGTACTTC	CASSPSSGPRNEQYF
.	TRBV4-2	TRBJ1-1	.	TGTGCCAGCAGCAGGGTTGGGGGGGCTCAAGGGGCTTTCTTT	CASSRVGGAQGAFF
TRBD1	TRBV27	TRBJ1-2	.	TGTGCCAGCAGTAGTAACAGGGGCCTCTATGGCTACACCTTC	CASSSNRGLYGYTF
.	TRBV2	TRBJ2-7	.	TGTGCCAGCAGGGGAGACAGGTCACGATCCTACGAGCAGTACTTC	CASRGDRSRSYEQYF
TRBD2	TRBV6-5	TRBJ2-1	.	TGTGCCAGCAGTTACTCTCTGGCGGGAGGGAGTAATGAGCAGTTCTTC	CASSYSLAGGSNEQFF
TRBD1	TRBV5-1	TRBJ1-2	.	TGCGCCAGCAGCTCCGGGACAGGGTATCCCGCTAACTATGGCTACACCTTC	CASSSGTGYPANYGYTF
TRBD2	TRBV5-1	TRBJ2-7	.	TGCGCCAGCAGCTTGGCGTCGGGAGGGCGAACCTACGAGCAGTACTTC	CASSLASGGRTYEQYF
.	TRBV9	TRBJ2-3	.	TGTGCCAGCAGCTCCCGACTAGGTCAAGATACGCAGTATTTT	CASSSRLGQDTQYF
.	TRBV19	TRBJ1-4	.	TGTGCCAGTAGTATAGCGGACAGCGGACGTGAAAAACTGTTTTTT	CASSIADSGREKLFF
.	TRBV28	TRBJ2-2	few	TGTGCCAGCAGTAAGACTAGGGGGGGAACCGGGGAGCTGTTTTTT	CASSKTRGGTGELFF
.	TRBV4-1	TRBJ2-7	few	TGCGCCAGCAGCCAGAGGCCGGGGGAGCAGTACTTC	CASSQRPGEQYF
.	TRBV30	TRBJ2-1	few	TGTGCCTGGAGCCACGGACGGACTACTGGGGGGAAAAATGAGCAGTTCTTC	CAWSHGRTTGGKNEQFF
TRBD1	TRBV30	TRBJ1-2	few	TGTGCCTGGAGTTCAGGGGGCCAGGGCTATGGCTACACCTTC	CAWSSGGQGYGYTF
.	TRBV7-2	TRBJ2-3	.	TGTGCCAGCAGCCTCACCCCCTCCGGGGGCACAGATACGCAGTATTTT	CASSLTPSGGTDTQYF